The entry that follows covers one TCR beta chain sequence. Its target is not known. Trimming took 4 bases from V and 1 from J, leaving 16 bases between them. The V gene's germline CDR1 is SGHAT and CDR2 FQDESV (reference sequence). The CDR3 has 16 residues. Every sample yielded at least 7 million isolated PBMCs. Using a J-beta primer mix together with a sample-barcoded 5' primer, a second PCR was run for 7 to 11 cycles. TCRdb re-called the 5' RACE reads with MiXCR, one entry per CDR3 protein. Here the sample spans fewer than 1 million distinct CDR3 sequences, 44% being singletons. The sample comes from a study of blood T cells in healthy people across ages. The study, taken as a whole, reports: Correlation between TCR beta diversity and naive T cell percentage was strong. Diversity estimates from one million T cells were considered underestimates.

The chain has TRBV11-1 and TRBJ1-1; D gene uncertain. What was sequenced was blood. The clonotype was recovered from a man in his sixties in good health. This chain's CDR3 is CASSSGWVYENTEAFF. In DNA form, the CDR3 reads TGTGCCAGCAGCTCCGGATGGGTCTATGAGAACACTGAAGCTTTCTTT.